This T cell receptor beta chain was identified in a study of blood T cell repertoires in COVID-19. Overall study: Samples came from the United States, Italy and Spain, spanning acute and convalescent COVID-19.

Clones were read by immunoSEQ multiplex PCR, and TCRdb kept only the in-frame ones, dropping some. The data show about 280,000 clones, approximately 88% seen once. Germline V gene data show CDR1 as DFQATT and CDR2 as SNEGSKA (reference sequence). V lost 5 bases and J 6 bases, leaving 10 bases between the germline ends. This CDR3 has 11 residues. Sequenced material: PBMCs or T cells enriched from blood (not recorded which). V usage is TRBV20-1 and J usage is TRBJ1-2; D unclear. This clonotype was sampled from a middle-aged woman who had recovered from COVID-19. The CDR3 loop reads CSAPPTNGYTF. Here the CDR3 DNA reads TGCAGTGCTCCCCCGACAAATGGCTACACCTTC.